This T cell receptor (beta chain) was observed in a study of T cell changes during pregnancy in multiple sclerosis. Germline-derived CDR1 and CDR2 are MGHRA and YSYEKL. J was trimmed by 1 base and V by 1 base; bases with no gene match: 20. The CDR3 is 22 residues long. The repertoire was sequenced with immunoSEQ multiplex PCR; TCRdb's copy has only in-frame clones and lacks some. The repertoire holds roughly 87,000 clones, with about 90% as singletons. This specimen was PBMCs, taken in the first trimester of pregnancy. The sequence came from a female donor in good health, serving as a control in a pregnancy study. Some clones in this sample may be carry-over from other donors' samples. The chain combines TRBV4-1 with TRBJ1-1; 11 nucleotides line up with TRBD1. Here the CDR3 reads CASSQARLRDRGISRTNTEAFF. Written as DNA, the CDR3 is TGCGCCAGCAGCCAAGCTCGCCTCCGGGACAGGGGGATTTCACGAACGAACACTGAAGCTTTCTTT.